This T cell receptor (beta chain) was retrieved from a study of blood T cell repertoires in COVID-19. Study overall: Italy, Spain and the United States were the sources of the convalescent and acute COVID-19 samples. T cells, B-cell-depleted T cells, or PBMCs supplied cDNA or gDNA.

J gave up 3 bases and V 7 bases, and 10 bases lay outside the gene matches. CDR3 length: 16 residues. CDR1 and CDR2 (germline): ENHRY, SYGVKD. In the study's own analysis: The assay estimated nucleated cells by amplifying reference gene primers. Libraries were prepared by immunoSEQ multiplex PCR; TCRdb keeps only in-frame clonotypes and omits some of them. V, J and clone size reflect that table, while D and trimming were determined from the DNA. The profile shows about 290,000 clones, 85% of them singletons. The receptor was derived from a woman between 45 and 65 years old with active or convalescent COVID-19. This rearrangement joins TRBV10-3 to TRBJ2-1; 9 nucleotides align to TRBD2. Sequencing was done on a sample of peripheral blood. CDR3 in DNA: TGTGCCATCACCTCTAAGCGACTAGCGGACTACAATGAGCAGTTCTTC. This translates into CAITSKRLADYNEQFF.